The 8 T cell receptor beta chains given below trace back to one sample, sequenced in a study of metastatic and nonmetastatic thyroid tumors. Prior to thyroid surgery, none of the patients had received any treatment. TCRdb re-called the PCR reads with MiXCR. This repertoire shows about 92,000 clones, 15% found once; its top ten account for roughly 3.9%. Sequenced sample: blood. The receptors derive from a female donor with papillary thyroid cancer or a benign thyroid nodule (not recorded which). Some clones in this sample may be carry-over from other donors' samples.

V usage is TRBV7-8 and J usage is TRBJ1-6; 10 bases agree with TRBD1. The CDR3 totals 15 residues. Germline trimming cut 8 bases from V and 14 bases from J; bases unmatched to any gene: 15. Germline CDR1 SGHVS, CDR2 FQNEAQ. As DNA, the CDR3 is TGTGCCAGCCTGTCCTGGGGACAGGGGTCTTTCACCCTCCACTTT. The encoded protein is CASLSWGQGSFTLHF.

This clone was recorded many times. The sample carries other DNA sequences with the same CDR3. V gene TRBV18 combines with J gene TRBJ2-2; D may be TRBD1 (5 bases). Trimming left V 5 bases short and J 2 bases short, with 9 bases between. CDR1 and CDR2 (germline): KGHSH, LQKENI. The CDR3 has 14 residues. The CDR3 DNA reads TGTGCCAGCTCAACGACAGAAAACACCGGGGAGCTGTTTTTT. Translating it yields CASSTTENTGELFF.

The gene calls are TRBV18 and TRBJ1-1, with D unclear. V shed 0 bases and J shed 3 bases, with 11 bases lying between them. Looked up from germline, CDR1 is KGHSH and CDR2 is LQKENI. The CDR3 contains 15 residues. CDR3 in amino acids: CASSPPAWVDTEAFF. CDR3 DNA: TGTGCCAGCTCACCACCGGCCTGGGTGGACACTGAAGCTTTCTTT.

This clone was counted ten times or more. J is TRBJ1-1 and V is TRBV13; the D is unclear. This CDR3 contains 14 residues. CDR1 is PRHDT, CDR2 FYEKMQ, per germline (reference sequence). The ends were cut back, 4 bases at V and 2 bases at J, with 11 bases in the middle. The CDR3 DNA follows: TGTGCCAGCAGCTCCCCCAGTCCTAACACTGAAGCTTTCTTT. Residues: CASSSPSPNTEAFF. The full variable domain, completed using reference TRBV13 and TRBJ1-1, is AAGVIQSPRHLIKEKRETATLKCYPIPRHDTVYWYQQGPGQDPQFLISFYEKMQSDKGSIPDRFSAQQFSDYHSELNMSSLELGDSALYFCASSSPSPNTEAFFGQGTRLTVV.

This clone appeared many times. J is TRBJ2-5 and V is TRBV10-3, with D possibly matching TRBD2 (5 bases). Germline CDR1 and CDR2: ENHRY and SYGVKD. The CDR3 runs to 15 residues. V lost 5 bases to trimming and J lost 1 base, with 14 bases between them. CDR3 residues: CAISQSRAGQETQYF. CDR3 bases: TGTGCCATCAGTCAGAGCCGGGCGGGCCAAGAGACCCAGTACTTC.

This clone was counted ten times or more. The chain employs TRBV28 and TRBJ1-2; D gene unclear. With 2 bases removed from V and 8 bases from J, the gap between germline ends came to 15 bases. CDR1 is MDHEN, CDR2 SYDVKM, per germline. The CDR3 runs to 14 residues. CDR3 region: CASSLRGLLSGYTF. CDR3 DNA sequence: TGTGCCAGCAGTTTAAGAGGACTCCTTAGCGGCTACACCTTC.

This clone was seen many times. Being one base from a much bigger clone, this may be a read error. J is TRBJ2-7 and V is TRBV19; 9 bases fit TRBD1. With V trimmed by 7 bases and J by 4 bases, 8 bases remained unmatched. Per germline, CDR1 LNHDA and CDR2 SQIVND (reference sequence). The CDR3 is 14 residues long. CDR3 amino acids: CASNRTGEGYEQYF. CDR3 nucleotides: TGTGCCAGTAATAGGACAGGGGAAGGATACGAGCAGTACTTC.

This clone has just a few counts. V usage is TRBV12-5 and J usage is TRBJ1-2; maybe TRBD1 (5 bases). The CDR3 sequence is 13 residues long. Germline V gene data show CDR1 as LGHNT and CDR2 as FRNRAP. Trimming removed 4 bases from V and 3 bases from J, with 9 bases in between. Here the CDR3 reads CASGSQTDYGYTF. The CDR3 nucleotides read TGTGCTAGTGGTTCGCAGACAGACTATGGCTACACCTTC.